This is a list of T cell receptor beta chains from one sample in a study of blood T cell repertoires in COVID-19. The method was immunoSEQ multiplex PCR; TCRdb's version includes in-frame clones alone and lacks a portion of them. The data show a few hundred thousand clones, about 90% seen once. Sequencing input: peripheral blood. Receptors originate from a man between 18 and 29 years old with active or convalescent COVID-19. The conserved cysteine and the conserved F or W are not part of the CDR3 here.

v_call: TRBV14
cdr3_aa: ASSRIADASTDTQY

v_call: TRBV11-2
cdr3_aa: ASSLRAGYLKRGNYGYT

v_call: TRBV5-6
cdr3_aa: ASRLGETGELF

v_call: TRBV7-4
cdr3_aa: ASSWGGVNMNTEAF

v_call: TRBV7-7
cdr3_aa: ASSSTGTGRSWDQY

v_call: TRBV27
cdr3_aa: ASSWGGQETQY

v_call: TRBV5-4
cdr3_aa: ASSRGQGANGANVLT

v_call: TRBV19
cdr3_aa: ASRQASGSYGETQY

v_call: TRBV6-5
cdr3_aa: ASSYEGNTEAF

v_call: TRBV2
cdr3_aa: ASSDRILNTEAF

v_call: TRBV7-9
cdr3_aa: ASSSRKADTQY

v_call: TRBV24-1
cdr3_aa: ATSDLNEQF

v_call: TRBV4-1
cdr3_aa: ASSQPVAGVNQPQH

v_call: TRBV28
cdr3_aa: ASTEREGRRSPLH

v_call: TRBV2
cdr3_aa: ASSELAGTETQY

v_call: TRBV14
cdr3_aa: ASSHGLAGTRSYNEQF

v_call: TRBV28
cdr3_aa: ASTGTGNTEAF

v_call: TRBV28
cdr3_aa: ASKITGGSYEQY

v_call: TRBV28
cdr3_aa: ASSSYVFSDTDSNQPQH

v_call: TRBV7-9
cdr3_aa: ASSFSNTEAF

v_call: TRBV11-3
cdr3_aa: ASSQRQGARLEQY

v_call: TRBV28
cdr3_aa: ASSFRREVYNEQF

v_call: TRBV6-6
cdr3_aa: ASRPRQGSYEQY

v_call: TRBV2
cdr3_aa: ASSETVGLNYGYT

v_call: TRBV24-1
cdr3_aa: ATSENRIYT

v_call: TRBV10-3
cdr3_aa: AISQQGNQPQH

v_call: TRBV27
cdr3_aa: ASSLVAGIYEQY

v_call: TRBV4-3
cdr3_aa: ASSQEVGANTGELF

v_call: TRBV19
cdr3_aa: ASSMVAGGPDEQF

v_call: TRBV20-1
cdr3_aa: SASWAFGQF

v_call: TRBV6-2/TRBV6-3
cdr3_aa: ASSFPGTGANYGYT

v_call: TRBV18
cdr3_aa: ASSEQGGPGGQPQH

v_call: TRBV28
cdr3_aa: ASSSLQPQH

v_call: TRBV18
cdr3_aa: ASSLERTDTQY

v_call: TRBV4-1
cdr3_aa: ASSQDPWTGSSEKLF

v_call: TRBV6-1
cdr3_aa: ASSGLAGGGNLEEQF